Given below is one T cell receptor beta chain in context. These data are taken from a study of shared clonotypes between healthy human individuals. The germline V gene has CDR1 SGHRS and CDR2 YFSETQ. There are 15 residues in the CDR3. Trimming took 1 base from V and 4 from J, leaving 14 bases between them. Libraries were prepared by immunoSEQ multiplex PCR; TCRdb keeps only in-frame clonotypes and omits some of them. This table has 2 million to 2.5 million clones, under 97% appearing once. Material for sequencing was naive CD4+ T cells sorted from blood. Subset defined: CD45RA+ positively selected. The origin of this receptor is a young man in good health. This chain connects TRBV5-1 to TRBJ1-1; TRBD1 might be the D (6 bases). CDR3 bases: TGCGCCAGCAGCTTGCTACAGGGAGAGGGCACTGAAGCTTTCTTT. Translated, it gives CASSLLQGEGTEAFF.